The following is a T cell receptor beta chain sequence with its context. The antigen remains unidentified. Produced via immunoSEQ multiplex PCR; TCRdb's table is partial and in-frame only. The sample lists 65,000 to 95,000 clones, 85% to 90% seen once, with about 0.2% in the top ten. The V end was cut by 5 bases, the J end by 4 bases, with 17 bases between. This CDR3 region has 15 residues. CDR1 MNHEY and CDR2 SVGAGI come from the germline V gene. The sample is drawn from a study of OX40 agonist ivuxolimab in advanced cancers. Overall study findings and caveats: The antigen specificity of the peripheral T cells (those that were expanded) was not determined.

Collection of blood occurred at baseline, at cycle 4 day 1, and at cycle 7 day 1. The J gene is TRBJ2-5, the V gene TRBV6-5; possible D gene TRBD1, 6 bases. The sample consisted of CD4+ or CD8+ T cells sorted from blood, taken in a trial of the OX40 agonist ivuxolimab. The receptor was derived from an adult with an advanced solid tumor such as melanoma, head and neck, liver or kidney cancer. CDR3 DNA: TGTGCCAGCAGTACCGTCGGACAGCACCCAGAGACCCAGTACTTC. Its protein is CASSTVGQHPETQYF.